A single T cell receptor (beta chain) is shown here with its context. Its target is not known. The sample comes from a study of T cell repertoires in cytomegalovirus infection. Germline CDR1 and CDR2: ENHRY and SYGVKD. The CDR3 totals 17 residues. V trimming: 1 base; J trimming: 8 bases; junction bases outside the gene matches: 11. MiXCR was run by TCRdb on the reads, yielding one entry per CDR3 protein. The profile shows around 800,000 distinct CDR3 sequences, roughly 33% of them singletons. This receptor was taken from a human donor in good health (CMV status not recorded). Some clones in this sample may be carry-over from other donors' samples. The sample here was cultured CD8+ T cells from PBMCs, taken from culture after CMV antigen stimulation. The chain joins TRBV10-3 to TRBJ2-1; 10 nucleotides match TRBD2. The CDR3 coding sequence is TGTGCCATCAGTGAGTACGAGCGGGGGGGCCCGAGGTATGAGCAGTTCTTC. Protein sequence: CAISEYERGGPRYEQFF.